This T cell receptor (beta chain) was identified in a study of T cells in Graves' hyperthyroidism and ophthalmopathy. Unmatched junction bases numbered 3, after V lost 5 bases and J lost 7 bases. The CDR3 runs 14 residues. Germline CDR1 is SNHLY and CDR2 is FYNNEI. Each diagnosis drew on symptoms, thyroxine, TRAb, thyroid ultrasound and orbital computed tomography findings. RNA transcripts served as the template for amplifying TCR beta CDR3 regions. In the first-round RT-PCR of the TCR CDR3, the HTBI primer set was used. From the multiplex PCR reads, TCRdb called clonotypes with MiXCR, one entry per CDR3 protein. The sample includes 480,000 or so distinct CDR3 sequences, under 15% of them seen just once. This clonotype was seen at least ten times.

Sequenced material: blood. The receptor was isolated from a woman aged 18-35 years with Graves' hyperthyroidism. The chain uses TRBV2 and TRBJ2-1, with TRBD2 identical over 12 bases. In DNA form, the CDR3 reads TGTGCCAGCAGTCGGACTAGCGGGATGAATGAGCAGTTCTTC. Protein: CASSRTSGMNEQFF.